What follows are 3 T cell receptor beta chains derived from one specimen sequenced in a study of a mutant IDH1 vaccine in newly diagnosed glioma. Sequenced by immunoSEQ multiplex PCR; TCRdb stores in-frame clones only, minus some. This sample has some 38,000 clones; roughly 79% occur once, and the top ten carry just over 5%. Time point given: week 23, last vaccination. The content of each vaccine dose was 300 ug of mutant IDH1 20-mer peptide, and topical imiquimod accompanied it. These receptors' targets are unknown. Sample: PBMCs, taken from a glioma patient whose treatment included an IDH1 peptide vaccine. These receptors all stem from a middle-aged man with glioma.

This clone has a handful of counts. The chain combines TRBV9 with TRBJ2-7, with 8 nucleotides matching TRBD1. Per germline, CDR1 SGDLS and CDR2 YYNGEE. The CDR3 totals 14 residues. V was pared by 4 bases and J by 7 bases, with 10 bases of the junction left unmatched. The CDR3 DNA is TGTGCCAGCAGCCCTTTGGACAGGGAAAATGAGCAGTACTTC. It encodes CASSPLDRENEQYF.

This clone has just one count. V is TRBV28 and J is TRBJ1-5; possibly TRBD1 for D (5 bases). Germline CDR1 MDHEN, CDR2 SYDVKM. Between the trimmed V and J ends, which lost 7 bases and 0 bases, there was a span of 16 bases. The CDR3 extends over 16 amino acids. For the CDR3, the DNA is TGTGCCAGCAAGGGCTACGCAGGGAATAGCAATCAGCCCCAGCATTTT. It specifies CASKGYAGNSNQPQHF.

Only one count was recorded for this clone. The CDR3 region is CASSLQGANTEAFF. The CDR3 coding sequence is TGCGCCAGCAGCCTACAGGGCGCGAACACTGAAGCTTTCTTT. J is TRBJ1-1 and V is TRBV5-1; D might be TRBD1 (6 bases). CDR1 is SGHRS and CDR2 is YFSETQ in the germline V gene. Trimming pared 4 bases from V and 1 base from J, leaving 11 bases between. The CDR3 contains 14 residues.